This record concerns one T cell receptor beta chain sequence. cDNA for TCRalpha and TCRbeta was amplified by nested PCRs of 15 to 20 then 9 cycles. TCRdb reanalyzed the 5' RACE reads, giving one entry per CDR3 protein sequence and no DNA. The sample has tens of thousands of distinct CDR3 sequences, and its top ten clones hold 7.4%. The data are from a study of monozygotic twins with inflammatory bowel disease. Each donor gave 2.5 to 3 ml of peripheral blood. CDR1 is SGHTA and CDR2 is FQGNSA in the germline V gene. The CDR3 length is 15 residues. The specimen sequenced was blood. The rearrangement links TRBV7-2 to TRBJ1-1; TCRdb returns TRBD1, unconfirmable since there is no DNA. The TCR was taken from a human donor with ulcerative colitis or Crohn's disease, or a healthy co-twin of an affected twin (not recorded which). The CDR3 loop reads CASSLKTDSVTEAFF.